This T cell receptor beta chain was sequenced for a study of cytomegalovirus exposure and HLA in healthy donors. Germline loops: CDR1 MGHDK, CDR2 SYGVNS. V lost 1 base and J lost 10; bases outside the gene matches: 6. The CDR3 spans 15 residues. General study points: The authors considered a cluster of highly shared sequence variants likely to be a sequencing artifact. With later analysis, a missense DCLRE1C variant became linked to TCR beta V- and J-gene trimming. Follow-up analysis found HLA locus-dependent TCR association rates, highest for DRB1 and lowest for HLA-C.

Primers included in the PCR were 60 Vbeta and 13 Jbeta primers. Measured with immunoSEQ multiplex PCR; TCRdb has only the in-frame clones, and not every one. This sample's clone table lists more than 90,000 clones. On this clone itself: Its antigen is not known.

The origin of this receptor is a man younger than 40 in good health and CMV-seronegative. The V gene is TRBV25-1, the J gene TRBJ1-6; 8 bases fit TRBD1. The specimen sequenced was PBMCs. The CDR3 here is CASSELGQGGSPLHF. The CDR3 coding sequence is TGTGCCAGCAGTGAATTAGGACAGGGCGGGTCACCCCTCCACTTT.